Shown below are 5 T cell receptor beta chains from a single sample sequenced in a study of OX40 agonist ivuxolimab in advanced cancers. Assay used: immunoSEQ multiplex PCR; TCRdb lists only in-frame clones, some missing. This table has around 80,000 clones, approximately 84% appearing once. Source: CD4+ or CD8+ T cells sorted from blood, taken in a trial of the OX40 agonist ivuxolimab. The receptor source for this set is an adult with an advanced solid tumor such as melanoma, head and neck, liver or kidney cancer.

This clone was counted a single time. The chain is built from TRBV5-1 and TRBJ2-4; no clear D. V was clipped by 3 bases and J by 0 bases, with 13 bases between them. Per germline, CDR1 SGHRS and CDR2 YFSETQ. The CDR3 has 16 residues. CDR3 region: CASSYYPSIAKNIQYF. DNA of the CDR3: TGCGCCAGCAGCTATTATCCCTCCATAGCCAAAAACATTCAGTACTTC. Based on the CDR3 plus reference TRBV5-1 and TRBJ2-4, the full variable domain is KAGVTQTPRYLIKTRGQQVTLSCSPISGHRSVSWYQQTPGQGLQFLFEYFSETQRNKGNFPGRFSGRQFSNSRSEMNVSTLELGDSALYLCASSYYPSIAKNIQYFGAGTRLSVL.

This chain joins TRBV30 and TRBJ2-5; 9 bases agree with TRBD2. This CDR3 spans 16 amino acids. V lost 0 bases, J lost 4 bases, and 9 bases stayed unmatched. The V gene's germline CDR1 is GTSNPN and CDR2 SVGIG (reference sequence). CDR3 sequence: CAWSVRLREGRETQYF. Here the CDR3 DNA reads TGTGCCTGGAGTGTACGGTTGCGGGAGGGCCGAGAGACCCAGTACTTC.

The CDR3: CASSKRGLAGGPAEQPSEDTQYF. In nucleotides, the CDR3 is TGTGCCAGCAGCAAAAGGGGACTAGCGGGAGGGCCGGCCGAACAACCCTCCGAAGATACGCAGTATTTT. The chain joins TRBV21-1 to TRBJ2-3; the table's D gene call, TRBD2, was not cross checked with the DNA. TRBV21-1 counts as a pseudogene. CDR3 length: 23 residues.

V is TRBV7-6 and J is TRBJ1-1; no clear D gene. The germline V and J ends were trimmed by 3 bases and 0 bases, with 2 bases remaining between them. The CDR3 covers 12 residues. Germline values: CDR1 SGHVS, CDR2 FNYEAQ. CDR3 protein: CASSFLNTEAFF. The CDR3 DNA sequence: TGTGCCAGCAGCTTCCTGAACACTGAAGCTTTCTTT.

The gene calls are TRBV10-1 and TRBJ2-2; D assignment may be TRBD1 or TRBD2 (6 bases each). This CDR3 is 15 amino acids long. Germline V lookup: CDR1 WNHNN, CDR2 SYGVQD (reference sequence). Trimming took 6 bases from V and 2 from J, leaving 13 bases between them. CDR3 nucleotides: TGCGCCAGCAGCCCTGGGGGGCCCAACACCGGGGAGCTGTTTTTT. It encodes CASSPGGPNTGELFF.